This T cell receptor (beta chain) was sequenced in a study of blood T cell repertoires in COVID-19. This clone was observed a few times. Authors' methods: Estimation of nucleated cell counts was performed using reference gene primer amplification. Method: immunoSEQ multiplex PCR; TCRdb's copy keeps in-frame clones and lacks some. V and J calls and clone size are those listed in that table; D and trimming were worked out from the DNA. The table records 380,000 or so clones, approximately 85% of them present only once. CDR1 SNHLY and CDR2 FYNNEI come from the germline V gene. There are 14 residues in the CDR3. Trimming cost V 6 bases and J 9 bases; bases outside gene matches: 9.

The chain is built from TRBV2 and TRBJ2-1, with TRBD1 matching 9 bases. The sequencing input was PBMCs or T cells enriched from blood (not recorded which). The receptor was derived from a woman between 40 and 50 years old with acute COVID-19. The DNA for the CDR3 is TGTGCCAGCAGCCCGGGACAGGGCTTCGGTGAGCAGTTCTTC. It encodes CASSPGQGFGEQFF.